These 6 T cell receptor beta chains were all obtained from the same sample, sequenced in a study of Ad26.COV2.S vaccination and SARS-CoV-2 variants. Method: immunoSEQ multiplex PCR; TCRdb's copy keeps in-frame clones and lacks some. The repertoire includes 380,000 or so clones, around 82% of them detected once, and 7.4% sits in the top ten. Treatment: around 19 received Ad26.COV2.S at low or high dose, single or two shots; about 5 received placebo; per-sample allocation not given. All samples were drawn on day 63, counting from the first vaccine or placebo injection. Sample: peripheral blood, taken in a trial of Ad26.COV2.S vaccine versus placebo. Source of these receptors: a person aged 18 to 65 who received the Ad26.COV2.S COVID-19 vaccine or a placebo.

The chain employs TRBV15 and TRBJ1-6, with D uncertain. Germline CDR1 LNHNV, CDR2 YYDKDF (reference sequence). V lost 0 bases, J lost 6 bases, and 9 bases lay in between. The CDR3 consists of 15 residues. For the CDR3, the DNA is TGTGCCACCAGCAGAGATAGGGAGGGTAATTCACCCCTCCACTTT. It codes for CATSRDREGNSPLHF.

CDR3 in amino acids: CASSLMSDTQYF. The CDR3 DNA follows: TGTGCCAGCAGCTTAATGTCGGATACGCAGTATTTT. The J gene is TRBJ2-3, the V gene TRBV7-3; D uncertain. Trimming pared 1 base from V and 6 bases from J, leaving 5 bases between. The CDR3 contains 12 residues. From germline, CDR1 is SGHTA and CDR2 FQGTGA.

This sequence joins TRBV7-9 and TRBJ2-5; D perhaps matches TRBD2 (6 bases). Germline V gene lookup returns CDR1 SEHNR and CDR2 FQNEAQ (reference sequence). V shed 7 bases and J shed 4 bases, with 16 bases lying between them. This CDR3 region has 14 residues. The CDR3 protein is CASTRESVGETQYF. CDR3 nucleotide sequence: TGTGCCAGCACTCGGGAGTCGGTAGGAGAGACCCAGTACTTC.

The chain carries TRBV14 and TRBJ2-4; TRBD1 aligns across 7 bases. Germline V gives CDR1 SGHDN, CDR2 FVKESK. Germline trimming cut 3 bases from V and 5 bases from J; bases unmatched to any gene: 4. The CDR3 consists of 14 residues. CDR3 residues: CASSQGQHQNIQYF. The CDR3 DNA reads TGTGCCAGCAGCCAGGGACAGCACCAAAACATTCAGTACTTC.

The J gene is TRBJ2-2, the V gene TRBV6-1; D unresolved. Germline loops: CDR1 MNHNS, CDR2 SASEGT. This CDR3 comprises 14 residues. The V end was cut by 0 bases, the J end by 4 bases, with 6 bases between. The CDR3 region is CASSEALFTGELFF. The DNA of the CDR3 is TGTGCCAGCAGTGAAGCGCTTTTCACCGGGGAGCTGTTTTTT.

The CDR3 DNA reads TGTGCCAGCAGTTTCAGAAATCAGCCCCAGCATTTT. Protein product: CASSFRNQPQHF. The chain joins TRBV12-3 or TRBV12-4 to TRBJ1-5, with no clear D. This CDR3 has 12 residues. V dropped 3 bases and J dropped 4 bases, with 4 bases sitting between them.